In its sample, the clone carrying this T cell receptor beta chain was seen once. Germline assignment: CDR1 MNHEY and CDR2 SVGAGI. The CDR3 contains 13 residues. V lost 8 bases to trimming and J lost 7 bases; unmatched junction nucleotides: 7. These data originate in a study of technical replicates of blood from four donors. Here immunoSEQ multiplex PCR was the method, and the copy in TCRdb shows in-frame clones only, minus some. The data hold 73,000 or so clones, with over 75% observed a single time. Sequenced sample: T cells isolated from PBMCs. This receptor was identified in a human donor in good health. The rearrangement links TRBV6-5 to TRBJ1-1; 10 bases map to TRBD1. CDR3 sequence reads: CASGPTGGVEAFF. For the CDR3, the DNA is TGTGCCAGCGGCCCGACAGGGGGCGTTGAAGCTTTCTTT.